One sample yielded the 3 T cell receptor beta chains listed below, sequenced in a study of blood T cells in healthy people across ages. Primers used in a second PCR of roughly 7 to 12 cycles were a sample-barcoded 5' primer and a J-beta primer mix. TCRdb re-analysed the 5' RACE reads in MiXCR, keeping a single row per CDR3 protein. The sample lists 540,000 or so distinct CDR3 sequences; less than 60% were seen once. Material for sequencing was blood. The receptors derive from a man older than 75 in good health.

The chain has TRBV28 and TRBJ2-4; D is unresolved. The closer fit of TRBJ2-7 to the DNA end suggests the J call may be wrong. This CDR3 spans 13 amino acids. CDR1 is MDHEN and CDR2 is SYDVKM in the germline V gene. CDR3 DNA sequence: TGTGCCAGCAGTGCGACCCCCCTTGTCGAGCAGTACTTC. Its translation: CASSATPLVEQYF.

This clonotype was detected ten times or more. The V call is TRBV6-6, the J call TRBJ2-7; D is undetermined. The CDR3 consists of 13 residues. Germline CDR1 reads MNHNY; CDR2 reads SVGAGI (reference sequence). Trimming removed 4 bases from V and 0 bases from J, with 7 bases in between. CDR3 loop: CASSWPSSYEQYF. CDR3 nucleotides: TGTGCCAGCAGTTGGCCGAGCTCCTACGAGCAGTACTTC.

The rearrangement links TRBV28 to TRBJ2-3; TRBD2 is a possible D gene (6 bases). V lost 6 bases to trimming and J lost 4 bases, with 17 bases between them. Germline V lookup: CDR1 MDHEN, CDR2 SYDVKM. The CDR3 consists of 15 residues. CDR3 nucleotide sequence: TGTGCCAGCAGAACCGGGACTGCCCGATCAGATACGCAGTATTTT. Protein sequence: CASRTGTARSDTQYF.